The present T cell receptor (beta chain) was sequenced within a study of blood T cells in healthy people across ages. Study-level background: The template switching approach captured approximately one barcoded beta molecule for every two T cells.

Looked up from germline, CDR1 is SGHTA and CDR2 is FQGNSA. The CDR3 is 15 residues long. V was trimmed by 5 bases and J by 3 bases, leaving 13 bases between them. This clonotype was counted at least ten times. A sample-barcoded 5' primer and a J-beta primer mix were used in a second PCR of roughly 6 to 11 cycles. The template-switch adaptor, which had 12 random nucleotides, put a tag on each cDNA molecule. TCRdb analysed the 5' RACE reads with MiXCR anew, one entry per CDR3 protein. Here the sample spans around 870,000 distinct CDR3 sequences, more than 25% being singletons. The chain joins TRBV7-2 to TRBJ2-2, with unresolved D. The sequencing input was blood. This TCR was recovered from a woman aged 80 or over in good health. Here the CDR3 DNA reads TGTGCCAGCAGCACAATCCCGGGTGACACCGGGGAGCTGTTTTTT. Translating it yields CASSTIPGDTGELFF.